The rows below give T cell receptor beta chains drawn from one sample of a study of control samples from healthy donors and cancer patients. Profiling relied on immunoSEQ multiplex PCR, and the TCRdb table lists in-frame clones only, not all of them. The sample has around 20,000 clones; 88% are singletons. Sequenced material: PBMCs. The source is an older woman with head and neck cancer. Both conserved end residues are part of each CDR3. The D gene is left open where the match is weak. Rows may omit the clone size; those that give it use once, few, many or a size class.

abundance: few; v_gene: TRBV7-2; j_gene: TRBJ2-1; d_gene: .; CDR3nt: TGTGCCAGCAGCCCGACTCGCGGCTCCTACAATGAGCAGTTCTTC; CDR3aa: CASSPTRGSYNEQFF
abundance: .; v_gene: TRBV27; j_gene: TRBJ1-3; d_gene: .; CDR3nt: TGTGCCAGCAGTTTCAGCTCTGGAAACACCATATATTTT; CDR3aa: CASSFSSGNTIYF
abundance: .; v_gene: TRBV4-2; j_gene: TRBJ2-1; d_gene: TRBD2; CDR3nt: TGTGCCAGCAGCCAAGCCCCAGGGAGCGGGAGTTTGTATGAGCAGTTCTTC; CDR3aa: CASSQAPGSGSLYEQFF
abundance: few; v_gene: TRBV27; j_gene: TRBJ2-7; d_gene: .; CDR3nt: TGTGCCAGCAGTTTTAGACAGACCCGGAGGGAGCAGTACTTC; CDR3aa: CASSFRQTRREQYF
abundance: once; v_gene: TRBV19; j_gene: TRBJ1-3; d_gene: TRBD1; CDR3nt: TGTGCCAGTAGTCCCCCGGACAGGGCGGCTGGAAACACCATATATTTT; CDR3aa: CASSPPDRAAGNTIYF
abundance: .; v_gene: TRBV20-1; j_gene: TRBJ2-7; d_gene: .; CDR3nt: TGCAGTGCTAGTGACCAGTACGAGCAGTACTTC; CDR3aa: CSASDQYEQYF
abundance: few; v_gene: TRBV2; j_gene: TRBJ1-1; d_gene: .; CDR3nt: TGTGCCAGCAGTGAAGCGCCGTGGGATACAAAATGGGACACTGAAGCTTTCTTT; CDR3aa: CASSEAPWDTKWDTEAFF
abundance: few; v_gene: TRBV19; j_gene: TRBJ1-5; d_gene: .; CDR3nt: TGTGCCAGTAGTATAGACGGGGACGAAGGCAATCAGCCCCAGCATTTT; CDR3aa: CASSIDGDEGNQPQHF
abundance: .; v_gene: TRBV14; j_gene: TRBJ2-3; d_gene: TRBD2; CDR3nt: TGTGCCAGCAGCCAAGCCGGTAGCGGGAGGCTTAATACGCAGTATTTT; CDR3aa: CASSQAGSGRLNTQYF
abundance: .; v_gene: TRBV12-3/TRBV12-4; j_gene: TRBJ2-1; d_gene: .; CDR3nt: TGTGCCAGCACCCCAGCGCACAATGAGCAGTTCTTC; CDR3aa: CASTPAHNEQFF
abundance: .; v_gene: TRBV6-5; j_gene: TRBJ2-7; d_gene: .; CDR3nt: TGTGCCACCCAATTGACACTCTCCTACGAGCAGTACTTC; CDR3aa: CATQLTLSYEQYF
abundance: .; v_gene: TRBV5-5; j_gene: TRBJ1-1; d_gene: TRBD1; CDR3nt: TGTGCCAGCAGCAAGACGACAGGGGGGAACACTGAAGCTTTCTTT; CDR3aa: CASSKTTGGNTEAFF
abundance: .; v_gene: TRBV19; j_gene: TRBJ2-7; d_gene: .; CDR3nt: TGTGCCAGTAGTCTACGGGACGGCGCCTACGAGCAGTACTTC; CDR3aa: CASSLRDGAYEQYF
abundance: .; v_gene: TRBV6-5; j_gene: TRBJ2-2; d_gene: .; CDR3nt: TGTGCCAGCAGTTACCAGCTCGCCGGGGAGCTGTTTTTT; CDR3aa: CASSYQLAGELFF
abundance: .; v_gene: TRBV6-6; j_gene: TRBJ1-3; d_gene: .; CDR3nt: TGTGCCAGCAGTTACGGTAGCTCTGGAAACACCATATATTTT; CDR3aa: CASSYGSSGNTIYF
abundance: .; v_gene: TRBV11-3; j_gene: TRBJ2-1; d_gene: .; CDR3nt: TGTGCCAGCAGCTTGTGGGGTGGTAAAGACAATGAGCAGTTCTTC; CDR3aa: CASSLWGGKDNEQFF
abundance: .; v_gene: TRBV5-5; j_gene: TRBJ1-4; d_gene: .; CDR3nt: TGTGCCAGCAGCCTTATGACAGCAACTAATGAAAAACTGTTTTTT; CDR3aa: CASSLMTATNEKLFF
abundance: .; v_gene: TRBV4-2; j_gene: TRBJ2-1; d_gene: .; CDR3nt: TGTGCCAGCAGCTTTTCCGGCGGGGGCGGTTCCGGATCCTACAATGAGCAGTTCTTC; CDR3aa: CASSFSGGGGSGSYNEQFF